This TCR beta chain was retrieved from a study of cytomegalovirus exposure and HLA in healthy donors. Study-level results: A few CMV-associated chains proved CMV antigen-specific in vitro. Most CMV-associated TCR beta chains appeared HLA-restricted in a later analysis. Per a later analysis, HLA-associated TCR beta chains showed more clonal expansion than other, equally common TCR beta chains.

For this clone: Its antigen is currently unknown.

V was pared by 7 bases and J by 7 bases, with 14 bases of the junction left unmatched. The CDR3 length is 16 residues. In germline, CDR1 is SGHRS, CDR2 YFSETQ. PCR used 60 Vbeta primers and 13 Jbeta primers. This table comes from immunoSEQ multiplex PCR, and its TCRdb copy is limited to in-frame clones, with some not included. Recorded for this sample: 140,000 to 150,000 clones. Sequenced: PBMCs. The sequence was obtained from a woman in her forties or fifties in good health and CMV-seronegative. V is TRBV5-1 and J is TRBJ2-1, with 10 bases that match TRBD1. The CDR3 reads CASRRTGGTYGNEQFF. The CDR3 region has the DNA TGCGCCAGCCGCCGGACAGGGGGTACATACGGGAATGAGCAGTTCTTC.